These 21 T cell receptor beta chains were sequenced from one sample in a study of cytomegalovirus exposure and HLA in healthy donors. The PCR employed 60 Vbeta primers together with 13 Jbeta primers. The table came from immunoSEQ multiplex PCR; TCRdb's copy has only in-frame clones and leaves some out. The table has some 130,000 clones, roughly 82% seen once. Sequencing was performed on PBMCs. Every receptor here comes from a boy aged 10-17 years in good health and CMV-seronegative.

The chain uses TRBV4-1 and TRBJ1-4; D might be TRBD1 (6 bases). V gave up 3 bases and J gave up 5 bases, with 13 bases separating them. The germline gives CDR1 MGHRA, CDR2 YSYEKL. This CDR3 is built from 15 residues. The CDR3 coding sequence is TGCGCCAGCAGCCAGGCGACAGGACAGAATGAAAAACTGTTTTTT. It encodes CASSQATGQNEKLFF.

This chain connects TRBV13 to TRBJ2-4, with D possibly TRBD1 on 5 matching bases. V was pared by 1 base and J by 3 bases, with 10 bases between. Per the germline V gene, CDR1 is PRHDT and CDR2 is FYEKMQ (reference sequence). The CDR3 is 15 residues long. The CDR3 DNA is TGTGCCAGCAGCTTAGAAAGGCAGGGCAAAAACATTCAGTACTTC. Its translation: CASSLERQGKNIQYF.

CDR3: CASSLGTGNSYEQYF. DNA of the CDR3: TGTGCCAGCAGCTTAGGGACAGGGAACTCCTACGAGCAGTACTTC. The rearrangement uses TRBV11-2 and TRBJ2-7; 8 positions match TRBD1. Germline V gene lookup returns CDR1 SGHAT and CDR2 FQNNGV. CDR3 length: 15 residues. V gave up 1 base and J gave up 0 bases; unmatched junction bases: 2. Looking up the rest from reference TRBV11-2 and TRBJ2-7 gives the full variable domain: EAGVAQSPRYKIIEKRQSVAFWCNPISGHATLYWYQQILGQGPKLLIQFQNNGVVDDSQLPKDRFSAERLKGVDSTLKIQPAKLEDSAVYLCASSLGTGNSYEQYFGPGTRLTVT.

V usage is TRBV9 and J usage is TRBJ2-5; 8 bases map to TRBD2. V shed 4 bases, J shed 5 bases, and the junction held 4 bases outside the gene matches. Germline V CDR1 and CDR2: SGDLS, YYNGEE. CDR3 length: 13 residues. CDR3 sequence reads: CASSRGGRETQYF. CDR3 coding DNA: TGTGCCAGCAGCCGGGGGGGCCGGGAGACCCAGTACTTC.

The rearrangement joins TRBV10-1 to TRBJ1-5; D perhaps matches TRBD1 (6 bases). Trimming cost V 0 bases and J 3 bases, with 9 bases left between them. The V gene's germline CDR1 is WNHNN and CDR2 SYGVQD (reference sequence). CDR3 length: 15 amino acids. This CDR3 is CASSESRGFNQPQHF. CDR3 DNA sequence: TGCGCCAGCAGTGAGTCGAGGGGGTTCAATCAGCCCCAGCATTTT.

This chain uses TRBV30 with TRBJ1-3; TRBD1 is a possible D gene (6 bases). Germline assignment: CDR1 GTSNPN and CDR2 SVGIG (reference sequence). There are 15 residues in the CDR3. V lost 0 bases and J 1 base, leaving 10 bases between the germline ends. CDR3 nucleotide sequence: TGTGCCTGGAGTGTCCTACAGGGTTCTGGAAACACCATATATTTT. Protein sequence: CAWSVLQGSGNTIYF.

The chain carries TRBV5-1 and TRBJ2-5; 9 positions agree with TRBD2. The J call may be wrong; the DNA end is better matched by TRBJ2-7. The CDR3 extends over 14 amino acids. Germline V gene data show CDR1 as SGHRS and CDR2 as YFSETQ. The CDR3 DNA reads as TGCGCCAGCAGCTTTAGCGGGAGCCCCGACGAGCAGTACTTC. Encoded protein: CASSFSGSPDEQYF.

The chain joins TRBV6-1 to TRBJ1-2; D is unresolved. Trimming took off 0 bases at V and 8 bases at J, with 16 bases between the two ends. This CDR3 is 15 amino acids long. In germline, CDR1 is MNHNS, CDR2 SASEGT. Here the CDR3 reads CASSEAQPGRAGYTF. The CDR3 region has the DNA TGTGCCAGCAGTGAAGCGCAGCCGGGGAGGGCGGGCTACACCTTC.

The genes are TRBV4-1 and TRBJ2-7; D perhaps matches TRBD1 (6 bases). This CDR3 contains 15 residues. Germline values: CDR1 MGHRA, CDR2 YSYEKL. The ends were cut back, 0 bases at V and 0 bases at J, with 9 bases in the middle. Here the CDR3 DNA reads TGCGCCAGCAGCCAAGATCCAGGGGCCTCCTACGAGCAGTACTTC. Amino acids: CASSQDPGASYEQYF.

The chain recombines TRBV5-4 with TRBJ1-1; TRBD1 matches 7 bases. Germline V gene data show CDR1 as SGHNT and CDR2 as YYREEE (reference sequence). With 5 bases clipped from V and 4 bases from J, the junction kept 11 bases outside the gene matches. The length of the CDR3 is 15 residues. CDR3 protein: CASSDLTGIGTEAFF. The CDR3 bases are TGTGCCAGCAGTGACCTGACAGGGATAGGCACTGAAGCTTTCTTT.

The genes are TRBV5-1 and TRBJ2-7, with D possibly matching TRBD1 (5 bases). Germline-derived CDR1 and CDR2 are SGHRS and YFSETQ. V lost 4 bases and J lost 4, with 18 bases in between. This CDR3 contains 15 residues. CDR3 sequence reads: CASSQLGAADYEQYF. The CDR3 DNA is TGCGCCAGCAGCCAGCTAGGGGCCGCCGATTACGAGCAGTACTTC.

This chain connects TRBV6-1 to TRBJ2-5, with 12 bases fitting TRBD1. CDR3 length: 15 amino acids. The V segment lost 6 bases and the J segment 11 bases; nucleotides outside the gene matches: 13. The germline V gene encodes CDR1 MNHNS and CDR2 SASEGT. The CDR3 spells CASRARDRGPGEQYF. CDR3 in DNA: TGTGCCAGCAGGGCCCGGGACAGGGGGCCTGGGGAGCAGTACTTC.

V is TRBV6-1 and J is TRBJ2-7; the match to TRBD1 covers 9 bases. CDR1 and CDR2 (germline): MNHNS, SASEGT. V was clipped by 7 bases and J by 11 bases; unmatched bases: 18. The CDR3 has 15 residues. The CDR3 region is CASTSVGQGGDTKYF. As DNA, the CDR3 is TGTGCCAGCACATCGGTGGGACAGGGTGGGGATACGAAGTACTTC.

In DNA form, the CDR3 reads TGTGCCAGCAGCTTAGTTGGGACAGCTAACTATGGCTACACCTTC. Translation: CASSLVGTANYGYTF. J is TRBJ1-2 and V is TRBV7-8, with TRBD1 identical over 7 bases. Germline trimming cut 1 base from V and 0 bases from J; bases unmatched to any gene: 2. This CDR3 is 15 amino acids long. Germline values: CDR1 SGHVS, CDR2 FQNEAQ.

The chain has TRBV4-2 and TRBJ1-5; D is unclear. The CDR3 spans 15 residues. V lost 2 bases to trimming and J lost 5 bases, with 13 bases between them. Germline V lookup: CDR1 LGHNA, CDR2 YNFKEQ. CDR3 sequence reads: CASSQTVRPDQPQHF. The CDR3 region has the DNA TGTGCCAGCAGCCAAACGGTACGTCCTGATCAGCCCCAGCATTTT.

The chain carries TRBV19 and TRBJ2-1, with 8 bases lining up with TRBD1. CDR1 LNHDA and CDR2 SQIVND come from the germline V gene (reference sequence). V shed 5 bases, J shed 10 bases, and the junction held 7 bases outside the gene matches. The CDR3 is 13 residues long. The CDR3 DNA follows: TGTGCCAGTAGTCCCGAGGACAGGGAGGAGCAGTTCTTC. This gives the protein CASSPEDREEQFF.

This sequence joins TRBV5-6 and TRBJ1-1, with D unclear. CDR1 is SGHDT, CDR2 YYEEEE, per germline. V lost 2 bases and J lost 1, with 6 bases in between. This CDR3 comprises 13 residues. The CDR3, as DNA: TGTGCCAGCAGCTTTGTACAGAACACTGAAGCTTTCTTT. Translation: CASSFVQNTEAFF.

The rearrangement uses TRBV7-9 and TRBJ2-1, with TRBD2 identical over 8 bases. Germline assignment: CDR1 SEHNR and CDR2 FQNEAQ (reference sequence). CDR3 length equals 15 residues. J lost 6 bases, V lost 4 bases, and 8 bases had no gene match. The DNA for the CDR3 is TGTGCCAGCAGCTCGTCCGGGACTAGGAGCAATGAGCAGTTCTTC. Its translation: CASSSSGTRSNEQFF.

This chain uses TRBV4-1 with TRBJ2-2; TRBD2 matches at 11 bases. The CDR3 length is 16 residues. Germline V gives CDR1 MGHRA, CDR2 YSYEKL. V dropped 4 bases and J dropped 2; count of bases not matched to a gene: 3. In DNA, the CDR3 is TGCGCCAGCAGCCGACTAGCGGGACCAAACACCGGGGAGCTGTTTTTT. It yields the protein CASSRLAGPNTGELFF.

This chain connects TRBV7-8 to TRBJ2-7, with 11 bases identical to TRBD2. V was pared by 4 bases and J by 1 base, with 9 bases of the junction left unmatched. The CDR3 contains 17 residues. Germline CDR1 and CDR2: SGHVS and FQNEAQ. The DNA of the CDR3 is TGTGCCAGCAGCTACCGGGGGACTAGCGGAGTATCCTACGAGCAGTACTTC. Translating gives CASSYRGTSGVSYEQYF.

The chain recombines TRBV2 with TRBJ2-7, with D maybe TRBD1 (5 bases). V lost 5 bases, J lost 1 base, and 9 bases lay in between. The CDR3 loop spans 13 amino acids. Germline lookup yields CDR1 SNHLY and CDR2 FYNNEI. For the CDR3, the DNA is TGTGCCAGCAGTTCAACAGGTTCCTACGAGCAGTACTTC. It is translated as CASSSTGSYEQYF.